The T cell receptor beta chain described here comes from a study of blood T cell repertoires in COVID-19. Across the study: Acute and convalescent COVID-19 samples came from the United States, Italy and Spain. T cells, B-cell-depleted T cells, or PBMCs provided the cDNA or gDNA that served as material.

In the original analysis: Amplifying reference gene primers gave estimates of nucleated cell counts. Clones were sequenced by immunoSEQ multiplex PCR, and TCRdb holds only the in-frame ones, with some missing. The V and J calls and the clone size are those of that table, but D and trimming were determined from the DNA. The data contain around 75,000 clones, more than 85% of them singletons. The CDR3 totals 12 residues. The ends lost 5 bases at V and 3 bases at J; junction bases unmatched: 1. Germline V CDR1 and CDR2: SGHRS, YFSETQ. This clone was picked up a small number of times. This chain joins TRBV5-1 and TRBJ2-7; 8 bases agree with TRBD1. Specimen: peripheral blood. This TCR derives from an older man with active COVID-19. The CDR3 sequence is CASRGTGYEQYF. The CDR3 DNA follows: TGCGCCAGCAGGGGGACAGGCTACGAGCAGTACTTC. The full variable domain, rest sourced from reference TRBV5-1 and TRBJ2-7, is KAGVTQTPRYLIKTRGQQVTLSCSPISGHRSVSWYQQTPGQGLQFLFEYFSETQRNKGNFPGRFSGRQFSNSRSEMNVSTLELGDSALYLCASRGTGYEQYFGPGTRLTVT.